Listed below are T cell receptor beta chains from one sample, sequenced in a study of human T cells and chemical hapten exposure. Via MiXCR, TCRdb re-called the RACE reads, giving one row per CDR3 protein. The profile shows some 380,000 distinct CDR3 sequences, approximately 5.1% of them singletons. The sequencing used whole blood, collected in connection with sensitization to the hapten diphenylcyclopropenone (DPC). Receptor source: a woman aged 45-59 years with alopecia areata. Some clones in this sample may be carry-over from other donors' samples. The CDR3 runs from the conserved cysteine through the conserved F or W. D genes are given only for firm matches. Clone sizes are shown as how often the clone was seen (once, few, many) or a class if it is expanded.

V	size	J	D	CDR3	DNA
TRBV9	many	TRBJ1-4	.	CASSVGRDGGSYEKLFF	TGTGCCAGCAGCGTAGGGAGGGACGGAGGATCCTATGAAAAACTGTTTTTT
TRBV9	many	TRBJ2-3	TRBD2	CASSAGLAEGDTQYF	TGTGCCAGCAGCGCTGGACTAGCGGAGGGGGATACGCAGTATTTT
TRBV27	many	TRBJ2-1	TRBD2	CASSRASGSTYNEQFF	TGTGCCAGCAGCAGAGCCAGCGGGAGCACATACAATGAGCAGTTCTTC
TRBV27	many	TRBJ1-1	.	CASSKPVGGEAFF	TGTGCCAGCAGTAAACCGGTTGGGGGAGAAGCTTTCTTT
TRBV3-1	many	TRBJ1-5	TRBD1	CASSQDFSQGEQPQHF	TGTGCCAGCAGCCAAGATTTTAGCCAGGGGGAGCAGCCCCAGCATTTT
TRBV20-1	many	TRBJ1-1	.	CSARELGFVTEAFF	TGCAGTGCGAGGGAGTTGGGGTTCGTCACTGAAGCTTTCTTT
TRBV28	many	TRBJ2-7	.	CASSSRAAYEQYF	TGTGCCAGCAGCTCTCGAGCTGCCTACGAGCAGTACTTC
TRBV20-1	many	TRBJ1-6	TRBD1	CSAGPGTEDNSPLHF	TGCAGTGCTGGACCCGGGACAGAGGATAATTCACCCCTCCACTTT
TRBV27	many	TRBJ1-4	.	CASSKGSAFNEKLFF	TGTGCCAGCAGCAAGGGGTCGGCGTTTAATGAAAAACTGTTTTTT
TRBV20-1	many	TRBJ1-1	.	CSARDQTGGSNTEAFF	TGCAGTGCTAGAGATCAAACCGGGGGCAGCAACACTGAAGCTTTCTTT
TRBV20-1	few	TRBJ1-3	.	CSARDLRRLENTIYF	TGCAGTGCTAGAGATCTGCGAAGGTTAGAGAACACCATATATTTT